The 3 T cell receptor beta chains in this list originate from one sample, sequenced in a study of monozygotic twins with cystic fibrosis. Sequencing used immunoSEQ multiplex PCR; TCRdb keeps in-frame clones, though not all of them. Among approximately 17,000 clones listed, about 96% were seen once. The sample taken for sequencing was blood. The receptors here all came from a girl aged 2 to 9 with cystic fibrosis.

This rearrangement joins TRBV5-6 to TRBJ1-6; D perhaps matches TRBD1 (6 bases). This CDR3 has 15 residues. The germline V gene has CDR1 SGHDT and CDR2 YYEEEE. Trimming took off 1 base at V and 7 bases at J, with 12 bases between the two ends. Here the CDR3 reads CASSLISGANSPLHF. The CDR3 DNA follows: TGTGCCAGCAGCTTGATCTCAGGGGCAAATTCACCCCTCCACTTT.

CDR3 coding DNA: TGTGCCAGCAGCTTAGTTGGGAATCAGCCCCAGCATTTT. It encodes CASSLVGNQPQHF. This chain links TRBV7-9 with TRBJ1-5; D not certain. The CDR3 consists of 13 residues. The V gene's germline CDR1 is SEHNR and CDR2 FQNEAQ (reference sequence). Trimming took 1 base from V and 4 from J, leaving 5 bases between them. The entire variable domain, with the rest obtained from reference TRBV7-9 and TRBJ1-5, is as follows: DTGVSQNPRHKITKRGQNVTFRCDPISEHNRLYWYRQTLGQGPEFLTYFQNEAQLEKSRLLSDRFSAERPKGSFSTLEIQRTEQGDSAMYLCASSLVGNQPQHFGDGTRLSIL.

CDR3: CASSQDWGQGFGELFF. CDR3 DNA: TGCGCCAGCAGCCAAGATTGGGGACAGGGTTTCGGGGAGCTGTTTTTT. The chain employs TRBV4-3 and TRBJ2-2, with TRBD1 matching 9 bases. Losses at the gene ends were 0 bases for V and 7 bases for J; bases not matched to a gene: 6. Germline-derived CDR1 and CDR2 are LGHNA and YSLEER. The CDR3 has 16 residues.